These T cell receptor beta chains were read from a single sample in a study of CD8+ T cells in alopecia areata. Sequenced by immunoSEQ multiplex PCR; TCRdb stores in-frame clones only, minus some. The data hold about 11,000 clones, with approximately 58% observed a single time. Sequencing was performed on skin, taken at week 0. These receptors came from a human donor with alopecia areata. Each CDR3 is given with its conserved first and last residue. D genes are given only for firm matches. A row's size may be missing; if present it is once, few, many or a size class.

cdr3_aa: CSVRTSGRANTGELFF
cdr3_nt: TGCAGCGTTAGGACTAGCGGGAGGGCAAACACCGGGGAGCTGTTTTTT
j_call: TRBJ2-2
v_call: TRBV29-1
d_call: TRBD2
cdr3_length: 16
clone_size: NA

cdr3_aa: CASSPRVGGFGETQYF
cdr3_nt: TGTGCCAGCAGCCCGCGGGTGGGAGGCTTTGGCGAGACCCAGTACTTC
j_call: TRBJ2-5
v_call: TRBV11-3
d_call: NA
cdr3_length: 16
clone_size: NA

cdr3_aa: CASSFRLAGGEQFF
cdr3_nt: TGTGCCAGCAGCTTTCGGCTAGCGGGAGGCGAGCAGTTCTTC
j_call: TRBJ2-1
v_call: TRBV7-8
d_call: TRBD2
cdr3_length: 14
clone_size: few

cdr3_aa: CASSSATRGTEAFF
cdr3_nt: TGTGCCAGCAGCTCCGCGACGCGGGGCACTGAAGCTTTCTTT
j_call: TRBJ1-1
v_call: TRBV7-9
d_call: NA
cdr3_length: 14
clone_size: NA

cdr3_aa: CASSTGGSNQPQHF
cdr3_nt: TGTGCCAGTAGTACCGGTGGTAGCAATCAGCCCCAGCATTTT
j_call: TRBJ1-5
v_call: TRBV19
d_call: NA
cdr3_length: 14
clone_size: NA

cdr3_aa: CASSDTSGSSYNEQFF
cdr3_nt: TGTGCCAGCAGCGATACTAGCGGGAGTTCCTACAATGAGCAGTTCTTC
j_call: TRBJ2-1
v_call: TRBV7-3
d_call: TRBD2
cdr3_length: 16
clone_size: NA

cdr3_aa: CASSLEGWDLYGYTF
cdr3_nt: TGCGCCAGCAGCTTGGAGGGTTGGGATCTCTATGGCTACACCTTC
j_call: TRBJ1-2
v_call: TRBV5-1
d_call: NA
cdr3_length: 15
clone_size: NA

cdr3_aa: CASSLGGAGGYTF
cdr3_nt: TGTGCCAGCAGCTTGGGGGGGGCAGGTGGCTACACCTTC
j_call: TRBJ1-2
v_call: TRBV5-4
d_call: NA
cdr3_length: 13
clone_size: NA

cdr3_aa: CASSFGGLAAYNEQFF
cdr3_nt: TGCGCCAGCAGCTTCGGGGGACTAGCGGCCTACAATGAGCAGTTCTTC
j_call: TRBJ2-1
v_call: TRBV5-1
d_call: TRBD2
cdr3_length: 16
clone_size: NA

cdr3_aa: CASSQVSDTQYF
cdr3_nt: TGTGCCAGCAGCCAAGTCTCTGATACGCAGTATTTT
j_call: TRBJ2-3
v_call: TRBV14
d_call: NA
cdr3_length: 12
clone_size: few

cdr3_aa: CASSLVLAANTGELFF
cdr3_nt: TGTGCCAGCAGCTTAGTACTAGCGGCGAACACCGGGGAGCTGTTTTTT
j_call: TRBJ2-2
v_call: TRBV7-2
d_call: TRBD2
cdr3_length: 16
clone_size: few

cdr3_aa: CASSPQGLAGGPSNEQFF
cdr3_nt: TGTGCCAGCAGTCCCCAGGGACTAGCGGGAGGGCCGAGCAATGAGCAGTTCTTC
j_call: TRBJ2-1
v_call: TRBV27
d_call: TRBD2
cdr3_length: 18
clone_size: NA

cdr3_aa: CASRTDYEQYF
cdr3_nt: TGCGCCAGCAGAACCGACTACGAGCAGTACTTC
j_call: TRBJ2-7
v_call: TRBV10-2
d_call: NA
cdr3_length: 11
clone_size: NA

cdr3_aa: CASSPNDRAHTEAFF
cdr3_nt: TGTGCCAGCAGCCCGAATGACAGGGCCCACACTGAAGCTTTCTTT
j_call: TRBJ1-1
v_call: TRBV5-5
d_call: TRBD1
cdr3_length: 15
clone_size: NA

cdr3_aa: CAWSGRATNEKLFF
cdr3_nt: TGTGCCTGGAGTGGCAGGGCAACTAATGAAAAACTGTTTTTT
j_call: TRBJ1-4
v_call: TRBV30
d_call: NA
cdr3_length: 14
clone_size: few

cdr3_aa: CASSQDLASRTEQYF
cdr3_nt: TGTGCCAGCAGCCAAGACTTGGCATCTCGTACCGAGCAGTACTTC
j_call: TRBJ2-7
v_call: TRBV4-2
d_call: NA
cdr3_length: 15
clone_size: once

cdr3_aa: CASMRARSYNEQFF
cdr3_nt: TGTGCCAGCATGAGGGCGCGCTCCTACAATGAGCAGTTCTTC
j_call: TRBJ2-1
v_call: TRBV6-1
d_call: NA
cdr3_length: 14
clone_size: NA

cdr3_aa: CASSPRQAALSNEQFF
cdr3_nt: TGTGCCAGCAGCCCTAGACAAGCGGCCTTATCCAATGAGCAGTTCTTC
j_call: TRBJ2-1
v_call: TRBV7-2
d_call: NA
cdr3_length: 16
clone_size: NA

cdr3_aa: CASSYSDGEQFF
cdr3_nt: TGTGCCAGCAGTTACTCGGACGGTGAGCAGTTCTTC
j_call: TRBJ2-1
v_call: TRBV6-6
d_call: NA
cdr3_length: 12
clone_size: NA

cdr3_aa: CASSSPSPRRETAVDGQFF
cdr3_nt: TGCGCCAGCAGCTCCCCCTCCCCTCGGCGGGAGACAGCCGTCGATGGGCAGTTCTTC
j_call: TRBJ2-1
v_call: TRBV4-1
d_call: TRBD2
cdr3_length: 19
clone_size: NA

cdr3_aa: CASSESSGGGLRHNEQFF
cdr3_nt: TGCGCCAGCAGTGAGTCCTCGGGAGGGGGACTCCGGCACAATGAGCAGTTCTTC
j_call: TRBJ2-1
v_call: TRBV10-1
d_call: TRBD2
cdr3_length: 18
clone_size: NA

cdr3_aa: CAFPGGMYNEQFF
cdr3_nt: TGTGCCTTCCCAGGGGGGATGTACAATGAGCAGTTCTTC
j_call: TRBJ2-1
v_call: TRBV5-4
d_call: NA
cdr3_length: 13
clone_size: few

cdr3_aa: CASSEAPGRSYNEQFF
cdr3_nt: TGTGCCAGCAGTGAAGCCCCAGGGAGATCCTACAATGAGCAGTTCTTC
j_call: TRBJ2-1
v_call: TRBV6-1
d_call: NA
cdr3_length: 16
clone_size: NA

cdr3_aa: CASSFSGGAADTQYF
cdr3_nt: TGTGCCAGCAGCTTTAGCGGGGGGGCAGCAGATACGCAGTATTTT
j_call: TRBJ2-3
v_call: TRBV7-3
d_call: TRBD2
cdr3_length: 15
clone_size: medium-sized

cdr3_aa: CASSDEGGSYNEQFF
cdr3_nt: TGTGCCAGCAGTGACGAAGGGGGCTCCTACAATGAGCAGTTCTTC
j_call: TRBJ2-1
v_call: TRBV2
d_call: NA
cdr3_length: 15
clone_size: NA

cdr3_aa: CASSLRDRGPEKLFF
cdr3_nt: TGTGCCAGCAGCTTACGGGACAGGGGTCCGGAAAAACTGTTTTTT
j_call: TRBJ1-4
v_call: TRBV5-5
d_call: TRBD1
cdr3_length: 15
clone_size: few

cdr3_aa: CASSLGAIYEQYF
cdr3_nt: TGTGCCAGCAGCTTAGGGGCTATCTACGAGCAGTACTTC
j_call: TRBJ2-7
v_call: TRBV7-3
d_call: NA
cdr3_length: 13
clone_size: NA